These T cell receptor beta chains were read from a single sample in a study of immune characterization of retroperitoneal liposarcoma. One entry per CDR3 protein results from TCRdb running MiXCR on the PCR reads. Among thousands of distinct CDR3 sequences listed, about 50% were seen once. The sample comprised tumor tissue. Receptors were obtained from a female donor with retroperitoneal liposarcoma. Both conserved end residues are trimmed from each CDR3. Size is omitted from some rows. Given values are once, few, many or a class for expanded clones.

J	size	V	length	CDR3
.	.	TRBV6-4	13	ASSDSTSGSNEQF
TRBJ2-1	few	TRBV7-2	10	ASSLGYYEQF
TRBJ1-6	.	TRBV12-3/TRBV12-4	11	ASSQDLGSPLH
TRBJ1-5	.	TRBV6-4	14	ASSARQDRVGQPQH
TRBJ2-1	.	TRBV12-3/TRBV12-4	20	ASSSSPGLAGGRQRLHNEQF
TRBJ2-3	few	TRBV6-1	14	ASSEDKGFRTDTQY
.	.	TRBV6-1	11	ASSQALRNEQY
.	few	TRBV6-1	14	ASSSPSGEGQETQF
.	.	TRBV7-3	15	ASSFFPRLAGGNEQY
TRBJ2-2	.	TRBV6-1	13	ASNPDNDRTGELF
TRBJ2-1	.	TRBV6-1	13	ASSYGGQAFSEQF
.	.	TRBV13	12	ASTPGGGVYEQY
TRBJ2-6	few	TRBV7-6	16	ASSLGGGPYSGANVLT
TRBJ2-5	.	TRBV27	14	ASSLSGLADYNEQY
.	.	TRBV27	10	ASSTGPYEQY
TRBJ1-2	.	TRBV12-3/TRBV12-4	10	ASSNQPNSYT
TRBJ2-1	.	TRBV7-6	12	ASSLSGFGDEQF
.	.	TRBV27	14	ASHTTWDRDPYEQY
TRBJ2-1	few	TRBV6-1	12	ASSPTTDSGEQF
.	medium-sized	TRBV7-2	12	ASSRLGQSYEQY
TRBJ2-1	.	TRBV7-6	13	ASSLSGSGSSEQF
TRBJ2-3	.	TRBV27	13	ASSVTSGWTDTQY
.	.	TRBV12-3/TRBV12-4	11	ASSLRRANEQY
.	.	TRBV6-1	12	ASSRDRSSYEQY
TRBJ1-1	.	TRBV27	15	ASMQRARNLIDTEAF
.	few	TRBV6-1	13	ASSSRGGDWETQY
TRBJ2-1	few	TRBV6-1	15	ASSSTLAGGRRETQF
.	few	TRBV6-8	12	ASKVSGGQETQY
TRBJ2-3	.	TRBV6-1	12	ASIEGGLTDTQY
TRBJ2-4	few	TRBV6-1	13	ASSVTELAKNIQY
TRBJ2-1	.	TRBV6-1	13	ASSSRRGGVNEQF
TRBJ2-1	.	TRBV12-3/TRBV12-4	14	ASSFSGLSGLNEQF
TRBJ1-3	.	TRBV6-1	13	ASRAAGASGNTIY
TRBJ2-3	.	TRBV6-1	12	ASTEAMGTDTQY
TRBJ2-3	.	TRBV12-3/TRBV12-4	11	ASSFLGPDTQY
TRBJ2-1	.	TRBV6-6	12	ASSSGQGQETQF
TRBJ2-3	few	TRBV7-6	15	ASSPRRLAGATDTQY
TRBJ2-3	.	TRBV7-7	13	ASSTGTGSTDTQY
TRBJ1-1	.	TRBV6-1	10	ASNYPNTEAF
TRBJ2-1	.	TRBV11-2	14	ASSLELGSSYNEQF
TRBJ2-1	.	TRBV4-1	19	ASSQVGGLAGGSSSYNEQF
TRBJ2-2	.	TRBV6-1	14	ASSARQGPNTGELF
TRBJ2-3	.	TRBV6-4	11	ASSVGSADTQY
TRBJ2-2	.	TRBV10-3	11	AISRQGAGELF
.	.	TRBV7-4	13	ASSLAGQGRTEQY
TRBJ2-5	once	TRBV6-8	10	ASRDRFNEQY
TRBJ2-5	medium-sized	TRBV6-1	11	ASKDGGRGEQY
TRBJ2-5	.	TRBV7-2	11	ASSLAGYNEQY
TRBJ1-2	.	TRBV6-8	13	ASSPPGGGGYGYT
.	.	TRBV6-1	13	ASSSRGGDWETQF
.	once	TRBV6-1	13	ASKRTSGGGETQY
TRBJ2-7	.	TRBV6-6	14	ASSYSRGSVSYEQY
TRBJ2-6	.	TRBV6-8	12	ASTGAGGANVLT
TRBJ2-1	once	TRBV27	19	ASSLWSSGRARVSSYNEQF
.	once	TRBV11-3	9	ASTLNYEQY